These T cell receptor beta chains were read from a single sample in a study of blood T cell repertoires in COVID-19. Only in-frame clones appear in the TCRdb table, and some are missing; sequencing was by immunoSEQ multiplex PCR. The sample shows about 320,000 clones, just under 90% of them seen only once. Sample: peripheral blood. These receptors were obtained from a woman in her 30s with COVID-19, enrolled during active disease. CDR3s include the opening cysteine and the closing phenylalanine or tryptophan. The D gene is left open where the match is weak. Expanded clones get a size class; other rows say once, few or many, or leave the size out.

j_call v_call clone_size d_call cdr3_aa cdr3_nt
TRBJ1-4 TRBV23-1 . . CASSQSGSWDEKLFF TGCGCCAGCAGCCAATCGGGGAGCTGGGATGAAAAACTGTTTTTT
TRBJ1-3 TRBV5-1 . TRBD1 CASSDRVSGNTIYF TGCGCCAGCAGCGACAGGGTTTCTGGAAACACCATATATTTT
TRBJ1-4 TRBV6-1 once . CASSDGRVVGGREKLFF TGTGCCAGCAGTGATGGGAGGGTAGTGGGGGGGCGTGAAAAACTGTTTTTT
TRBJ1-5 TRBV6-5 . . CASRRDIDWQPQHF TGTGCCAGCCGCCGGGACATCGACTGGCAGCCCCAGCATTTT
TRBJ2-1 TRBV3-1/TRBV3-2 . TRBD2 CAPPRGTTYNEQFF TGTGCCCCCCCTCGCGGGACTACCTACAATGAGCAGTTCTTC
TRBJ2-1 TRBV5-6 . . CASSLPRGTYRVYNEQFF TGTGCCAGCAGCCTCCCCCGGGGAACTTACAGGGTTTACAATGAGCAGTTCTTC
TRBJ1-1 TRBV15 . . CATRWGLNTEAFF TGTGCCACCAGGTGGGGGCTCAACACTGAAGCTTTCTTT
TRBJ1-2 TRBV7-9 . . CASSFGDKTYGYTF TGTGCCAGCAGCTTTGGGGACAAGACTTATGGCTACACCTTC
TRBJ1-1 TRBV6-5 . TRBD1 CASTYDRGNTEAFF TGTGCCAGCACGTACGACAGGGGGAACACTGAAGCTTTCTTT
TRBJ2-3 TRBV11-2 . . CASSLGGATTDTQYF TGTGCCAGCAGCTTAGGTGGGGCGACCACAGATACGCAGTATTTT
TRBJ1-1 TRBV29-1 few . CSVGRGTEAFF TGCAGCGTGGGGAGGGGAACTGAAGCTTTCTTT
TRBJ1-2 TRBV30 once . CAWDSGVGGYTF TGTGCCTGGGATTCAGGGGTTGGGGGCTACACCTTC
TRBJ2-3 TRBV3-1/TRBV3-2 . TRBD2 CASSQEVGGMSDTQYF TGTGCCAGCAGCCAAGAGGTGGGGGGGATGTCAGATACGCAGTATTTT
TRBJ2-3 TRBV19 once . CASSMGGGAADTQYF TGTGCCAGTAGTATGGGAGGGGGGGCCGCAGATACGCAGTATTTT
TRBJ1-3 TRBV5-6 . TRBD1 CASSLQGAAGNTIYF TGTGCCAGCAGCCTACAGGGGGCGGCTGGAAACACCATATATTTT
TRBJ1-2 TRBV5-6 . TRBD1 CASSSGQGIDGYTF TGTGCCAGCAGCTCGGGACAGGGGATAGATGGCTACACCTTC
TRBJ2-5 TRBV3-1/TRBV3-2 . TRBD2 CASSQDLGLAGVETQYF TGTGCCAGCAGCCAAGATTTGGGGCTAGCGGGCGTGGAGACCCAGTACTTC
TRBJ1-4 TRBV3-1/TRBV3-2 . TRBD1 CASSQRGPNEKLFF TGTGCCAGCAGCCAAAGGGGGCCTAATGAAAAACTGTTTTTT
TRBJ2-1 TRBV6-5 . TRBD1 CASGQDRGNEQFF TGTGCCAGCGGACAGGACAGGGGGAATGAGCAGTTCTTC
TRBJ2-6 TRBV5-1 . . CASSLQGAAGANVLTF TGCGCCAGCAGCTTACAGGGTGCCGCCGGGGCCAACGTCCTGACTTTC
TRBJ1-5 TRBV19 . TRBD1 CASTPTGSGQPQHF TGTGCCAGTACCCCGACAGGGTCAGGACAGCCCCAGCATTTT
TRBJ1-3 TRBV7-6 few . CASSSGQPGNTIYF TGTGCCAGCAGCTCCGGACAGCCTGGAAACACCATATATTTT
TRBJ2-3 TRBV6-1 . TRBD2 CASSGSTSGTTDTQYF TGTGCCAGCAGTGGTTCCACTAGCGGGACCACAGATACGCAGTATTTT
TRBJ1-2 TRBV19 . . CASSITGAYNYGYTF TGTGCCAGTAGTATAACTGGGGCCTACAACTATGGCTACACCTTC
TRBJ2-3 TRBV7-8 once TRBD2 CASSARLAGASTDTQYF TGTGCCAGCAGCGCGCGACTAGCGGGGGCTAGCACAGATACGCAGTATTTT
TRBJ2-1 TRBV6-5 . TRBD2 CASRPGRGGLDEQFF TGTGCCAGCAGGCCTGGGCGGGGGGGCCTCGATGAGCAGTTCTTC
TRBJ2-7 TRBV10-3 . . CAITNPLSYEQYF TGTGCCATCACTAACCCATTATCCTACGAGCAGTACTTC
TRBJ2-7 TRBV5-1 . . CASSFAGTTYEQYF TGCGCCAGCAGCTTCGCCGGGACAACCTACGAGCAGTACTTC
TRBJ2-1 TRBV6-5 . TRBD2 CASASGGRSEQFF TGTGCCAGCGCCTCGGGGGGGAGAAGTGAGCAGTTCTTC
TRBJ1-5 TRBV2 . . CASSERQGPGGNQPQHF TGTGCCAGCAGTGAGCGTCAGGGTCCCGGTGGCAATCAGCCCCAGCATTTT
TRBJ1-6 TRBV9 . . CASRGGGLSYNSPLHF TGTGCCAGCAGGGGCGGGGGGCTGTCCTATAATTCACCCCTCCACTTT
TRBJ1-1 TRBV7-9 . . CASSPPSQGRTEAFF TGTGCCAGCAGCCCCCCCTCCCAGGGTCGGACTGAAGCTTTCTTT
TRBJ1-1 TRBV7-8 . . CASSPRRPLEPEAFF TGTGCCAGCAGCCCTCGACGGCCGCTAGAACCTGAAGCTTTCTTT
TRBJ2-3 TRBV3-1/TRBV3-2 . TRBD2 CASSQRRSGGGSTDTQYF TGTGCCAGCAGCCAAAGGAGAAGCGGGGGGGGAAGCACAGATACGCAGTATTTT
TRBJ2-1 TRBV18 . TRBD2 CASSPRTSGGNEQFF TGTGCCAGCTCACCCCGGACTAGCGGGGGTAATGAGCAGTTCTTC
TRBJ2-3 TRBV28 . . CASTASGAGARTQYF TGTGCCAGCACCGCCAGCGGGGCGGGGGCGAGAACGCAGTATTTT
TRBJ1-2 TRBV5-1 . TRBD1 CASSFGDNDRGHYGYTF TGCGCCAGCAGCTTCGGAGATAATGACAGGGGCCACTATGGCTACACCTTC
TRBJ2-7 TRBV29-1 . TRBD2 CSVVSPGTTFSEQYF TGCAGCGTTGTCTCACCCGGGACTACTTTCTCCGAGCAGTACTTC
TRBJ1-3 TRBV7-8 . TRBD1 CASSLRTGSGNTIYF TGTGCCAGCAGCCTCCGGACAGGTTCTGGAAACACCATATATTTT
TRBJ1-5 TRBV2 . . CASSVARAEWPQHF TGTGCCAGCAGTGTTGCCAGGGCGGAATGGCCCCAGCATTTT
TRBJ2-7 TRBV5-5 . . CASSFPRGSYEQYF TGTGCCAGCAGCTTCCCTAGAGGGTCCTACGAGCAGTACTTC
TRBJ1-4 TRBV15 once TRBD1 CATSRDRGGEKLFF TGTGCCACCAGCCGGGACAGGGGTGGAGAAAAACTGTTTTTT
TRBJ2-7 TRBV18 . . CASSPTQGGGYEQYF TGTGCCAGCTCACCCACGCAGGGGGGAGGCTACGAGCAGTACTTC
TRBJ2-2 TRBV27 . TRBD1 CASSRRQGYTGELFF TGTGCCAGCAGCCGTCGACAGGGGTACACCGGGGAGCTGTTTTTT
TRBJ2-5 TRBV5-8 . TRBD2 CASSLASGGEETQYF TGTGCCAGCAGCTTGGCTAGCGGGGGAGAAGAGACCCAGTACTTC
TRBJ2-7 TRBV3-1/TRBV3-2 . TRBD1 CASKEEQGAYEQYF TGTGCCAGCAAGGAGGAGCAGGGGGCCTACGAGCAGTACTTC
TRBJ2-5 TRBV10-3 . TRBD2 CAISAEKRGAPETQYF TGTGCCATCTCAGCGGAGAAGCGGGGGGCCCCGGAGACCCAGTACTTC
TRBJ1-1 TRBV28 few . CAIHSPGGNTEAFF TGTGCCATCCACTCGCCCGGGGGGAACACTGAAGCTTTCTTT
TRBJ1-4 TRBV12-5 . . CASGLGIGDEKLFF TGTGCTAGTGGACTTGGAATCGGGGATGAAAAACTGTTTTTT
TRBJ1-2 TRBV16 . . CASSQSEGYTF TGTGCCAGCAGCCAATCCGAGGGCTACACCTTC
TRBJ2-7 TRBV5-6 once TRBD1 CASSLYGRGQGFDEQYF TGTGCCAGCAGCTTGTACGGTAGGGGACAGGGGTTCGACGAGCAGTACTTC
TRBJ1-6 TRBV2 . TRBD1 CASSAGTEYSPLHF TGTGCCAGCAGTGCGGGGACAGAGTATTCACCCCTCCACTTT
TRBJ1-6 TRBV6-5 once . CASRGGINSPLHF TGTGCCAGCAGGGGCGGGATTAATTCACCCCTCCACTTT
TRBJ2-3 TRBV29-1 . TRBD1 CSVDRTGSSYF TGCAGCGTTGATCGGACAGGGTCTTCTTATTTT
TRBJ2-7 TRBV7-9 . . CASSFIPLVQGMSSYEQYF TGTGCCAGCAGCTTCATCCCCCTCGTACAGGGTATGAGTTCCTACGAGCAGTACTTC
TRBJ2-2 TRBV19 . TRBD2 CASSIVFGAGGNTGELFF TGTGCCAGTAGTATAGTGTTCGGAGCGGGGGGTAACACCGGGGAGCTGTTTTTT
TRBJ1-1 TRBV27 . TRBD1 CASSPRGGAGITEAFF TGTGCCAGCAGCCCTCGAGGGGGCGCCGGGATCACTGAAGCTTTCTTT